This T cell receptor beta chain was captured by sequencing in a study of blood T cell repertoires in COVID-19. Overall study context: PBMCs, B-cell-depleted T cells, or T cells provided the cDNA or gDNA that made up the material.

In the case of this clone: Within the sample, other DNA sequences also encode this same CDR3.

Original processing methods: Nucleated cell number was recorded as an estimate derived from reference gene primer amplification. Method: immunoSEQ multiplex PCR; TCRdb's copy keeps in-frame clones and lacks some. The D gene and trimming were derived from the DNA, and the V and J assignments and clone size from that table. The sample has about 320,000 clones, 88% seen once. The length of the CDR3 is 13 residues. The junction had 2 bases not matched to a gene; V was cut back by 1 base and J by 6 bases. Germline assignment: CDR1 SGDLS and CDR2 YYNGEE. Participant age was about 18 to 100 years, and participants resided in fewer than 30 US areas.

The sequenced material came from PBMCs or T cells enriched from blood (not recorded which). This clonotype was sampled from a young man who had recovered from COVID-19. This chain links TRBV9 with TRBJ1-1; 8 bases fit TRBD1. DNA of the CDR3: TGTGCCAGCAGCGTACAGGGGGCCCCTGAAGCTTTCTTT. Translation: CASSVQGAPEAFF.